These 29 T cell receptor beta chains were all obtained from the same sample, sequenced in a study of OX40 agonist ivuxolimab in advanced cancers. TCRdb's table, derived via immunoSEQ multiplex PCR, lists solely in-frame clones and lacks some. The table records some 84,000 clones, roughly 87% of them present only once. This sample comprised CD4+ or CD8+ T cells sorted from blood, obtained in a trial of the OX40 agonist ivuxolimab. These receptors came from an adult with an advanced solid tumor such as melanoma, head and neck, liver or kidney cancer.

The chain combines TRBV29-1 with TRBJ1-1; perhaps TRBD1 as D (5 bases). Germline assignment: CDR1 SQVTM and CDR2 ANQGSEA. The CDR3 consists of 12 residues. V was clipped by 2 bases and J by 3 bases, with 7 bases between them. CDR3 residues: CSVERGDTEAFF. As DNA, the CDR3 is TGCAGCGTTGAAAGGGGAGACACTGAAGCTTTCTTT.

This rearrangement joins TRBV28 to TRBJ1-2; 8 bases fit TRBD1. J lost 7 bases, V lost 3 bases, and 4 bases had no gene match. The V gene's germline CDR1 is MDHEN and CDR2 SYDVKM. This CDR3 has 13 amino acids. CDR3 protein: CASSLDREVGYTF. CDR3 nucleotides: TGTGCCAGCAGTTTGGACAGGGAAGTTGGCTACACCTTC.

This sequence joins TRBV7-9 and TRBJ2-1; TRBD2 agrees at 8 bases. The CDR3 spans 13 residues. The germline gives CDR1 SEHNR, CDR2 FQNEAQ (reference sequence). CDR3 loop: CAGSGSSYNEQFF. The CDR3 region has the DNA TGTGCGGGAAGCGGGAGCTCCTACAATGAGCAGTTCTTC. The full variable domain, with the rest looked up from reference TRBV7-9 and TRBJ2-1, is DTGVSQNPRHKITKRGQNVTFRCDPISEHNRLYWYRQTLGQGPEFLTYFQNEAQLEKSRLLSDRFSAERPKGSFSTLEIQRTEQGDSAMYLCAGSGSSYNEQFFGPGTRLTVL.

V is TRBV5-1 and J is TRBJ1-1, with a weak D call TRBD1 (6 bases). V lost 0 bases to trimming and J lost 4 bases, with 10 bases between them. CDR3 length equals 14 residues. Germline V gene sequence: CDR1 SGHRS, CDR2 YFSETQ. Here the CDR3 reads CASSLEAGATEAFF. CDR3 DNA sequence: TGCGCCAGCAGCTTGGAGGCGGGGGCCACTGAAGCTTTCTTT.

The chain combines TRBV5-1 with TRBJ2-5; 14 nucleotides line up with TRBD2. CDR1 is SGHRS and CDR2 is YFSETQ in the germline V gene. The trim removed 3 bases at V and 5 bases at J, leaving 9 bases unmatched. The CDR3 consists of 17 residues. CDR3 sequence: CASSWGLAGERGETQYF. The CDR3 DNA is TGCGCCAGCAGCTGGGGACTAGCGGGGGAGCGAGGGGAGACCCAGTACTTC. The full variable domain, rest sourced from reference TRBV5-1 and TRBJ2-5, is KAGVTQTPRYLIKTRGQQVTLSCSPISGHRSVSWYQQTPGQGLQFLFEYFSETQRNKGNFPGRFSGRQFSNSRSEMNVSTLELGDSALYLCASSWGLAGERGETQYFGPGTRLLVL.

The chain has TRBV5-1 and TRBJ1-4; D is undetermined. Trimming cost V 1 base and J 5 bases, with 0 bases left between them. The CDR3 sequence is 11 residues long. Germline CDR1 SGHRS, CDR2 YFSETQ. The CDR3 reads CASSLNEKLFF. The CDR3 bases are TGCGCCAGCAGCTTGAATGAAAAACTGTTTTTT.

The V and J genes are TRBV18 and TRBJ2-2; D is possibly TRBD1 or TRBD2 (5 bases each). Germline values: CDR1 KGHSH, CDR2 LQKENI. This CDR3 is built from 16 residues. V shed 4 bases and J shed 5 bases, with 17 bases lying between them. The DNA for the CDR3 is TGTGCCAGCTCACAGGCCTGGGGGATACGGACCGGGGAGCTGTTTTTT. Its protein product is CASSQAWGIRTGELFF. Combining the CDR3 with reference TRBV18 and TRBJ2-2 gives the whole variable domain NAGVMQNPRHLVRRRGQEARLRCSPMKGHSHVYWYRQLPEEGLKFMVYLQKENIIDESGMPKERFSAEFPKEGPSILRIQQVVRGDSAAYFCASSQAWGIRTGELFFGEGSRLTVL.

The chain employs TRBV9 and TRBJ2-1, with 10 bases identical to TRBD2. This CDR3 is 15 amino acids long. J lost 4 bases, V lost 3 bases, and 4 bases had no gene match. The V gene's germline CDR1 is SGDLS and CDR2 YYNGEE. CDR3 nucleotide sequence: TGTGCCAGCAGCGCCGGACTAGCGGATTACAATGAGCAGTTCTTC. Protein sequence: CASSAGLADYNEQFF.

This sequence joins TRBV28 and TRBJ1-4; a weak D match, TRBD1 (5 bases). Per germline, CDR1 MDHEN and CDR2 SYDVKM. This CDR3 has 14 residues. V was cut by 6 bases and J by 5 bases, with 13 bases left in between. The CDR3 coding sequence is TGTGCCAGCAGCACCCCCGGGACCAATGAAAAACTGTTTTTT. Its protein product is CASSTPGTNEKLFF.

The chain employs TRBV27 and TRBJ1-1; D unresolved. V lost 3 bases and J lost 1, with 9 bases in between. This CDR3 comprises 14 residues. Germline V gives CDR1 MNHEY, CDR2 SMNVEV (reference sequence). The CDR3 DNA follows: TGTGCCAGCAGTTTTTCGATTACGAACACTGAAGCTTTCTTT. This codes for CASSFSITNTEAFF.

V usage is TRBV5-4 and J usage is TRBJ1-1; a weak D match, TRBD1 (5 bases). This CDR3 spans 14 amino acids. Germline loops: CDR1 SGHNT, CDR2 YYREEE (reference sequence). Deletions cut 2 bases from V and 2 bases from J, with 10 bases between. The CDR3 region is CASSLRQFNTEAFF. CDR3 DNA sequence: TGTGCCAGCAGCTTACGACAGTTCAACACTGAAGCTTTCTTT.

The J gene is TRBJ2-7, the V gene TRBV28, with 10 bases that match TRBD1. The germline V gene encodes CDR1 MDHEN and CDR2 SYDVKM. The CDR3 is 15 amino acids. With 2 bases clipped from V and 5 bases from J, the junction kept 6 bases outside the gene matches. Here the CDR3 reads CASSLAGTGANEQYV. In nucleotides, the CDR3 is TGTGCCAGCAGTTTAGCCGGGACAGGGGCCAACGAGCAGTACGTC.

This chain connects TRBV19 to TRBJ2-5, with D possibly matching TRBD1 (6 bases). The CDR3 loop spans 13 amino acids. The germline gives CDR1 LNHDA, CDR2 SQIVND (reference sequence). Trimming removed 6 bases from V and 7 bases from J, with 15 bases in between. In DNA, the CDR3 is TGTGCCAGTAGGGGACACCCTTCGGGGACCCAGTACTTC. Translation: CASRGHPSGTQYF.

This chain links TRBV18 with TRBJ1-2; D call uncertain. The V gene lost 6 bases and the J gene lost 2 bases, with 7 bases spanning the gap. The CDR3 is made up of 12 amino acids. CDR1 is KGHSH, CDR2 LQKENI, per germline. This CDR3 is CASSVLNYGYTF. The CDR3 DNA reads TGTGCCAGCTCCGTACTCAACTATGGCTACACCTTC.

The sample holds one count of this clone. V gene TRBV5-1 combines with J gene TRBJ2-7; D is possibly TRBD1 (6 bases). The germline V gene has CDR1 SGHRS and CDR2 YFSETQ. The V end was cut by 7 bases, the J end by 0 bases, with 14 bases between. The CDR3 has 14 residues. CDR3 sequence reads: CASARDTRSYEQYF. CDR3 sequence (DNA): TGCGCCAGCGCACGGGACACCCGCTCCTACGAGCAGTACTTC.

The rearrangement links TRBV2 to TRBJ1-5; a weak D match, TRBD1 (5 bases). In germline, CDR1 is SNHLY, CDR2 FYNNEI. This CDR3 region has 13 residues. V shed 7 bases and J shed 3 bases, with 10 bases lying between them. The DNA of the CDR3 is TGTGCCAGCATCAGGGATGTCAATCAGCCCCAGCATTTT. Protein product: CASIRDVNQPQHF.

The V gene is TRBV30, the J gene TRBJ1-1, with a possible D match to TRBD1 (5 bases). Germline V gives CDR1 GTSNPN, CDR2 SVGIG (reference sequence). The V gene lost 3 bases and the J gene lost 1 base, with 9 bases spanning the gap. The length of the CDR3 is 13 residues. For the CDR3, the DNA is TGTGCCTGGAGAAGGGGCTCGAACACTGAAGCTTTCTTT. It specifies CAWRRGSNTEAFF.

This clone came up once. V and J are TRBV30 and TRBJ1-5; D remains ambiguous. Per the germline V gene, CDR1 is GTSNPN and CDR2 is SVGIG (reference sequence). The CDR3 has 13 amino acids. The V gene lost 5 bases and the J gene lost 2 bases, with 10 bases spanning the gap. The DNA for the CDR3 is TGTGCCTGGGATTCAAGCGGCAATCAGCCCCAGCATTTT. It is translated as CAWDSSGNQPQHF. The full variable domain, its missing parts supplied by reference TRBV30 and TRBJ1-5, is SQTIHQWPATLVQPVGSPLSLECTVEGTSNPNLYWYRQAAGRGLQLLFYSVGIGQISSEVPQNLSASRPQDRQFILSSKKLLLSDSGFYLCAWDSSGNQPQHFGDGTRLSIL.

The rearrangement uses TRBV28 and TRBJ2-2, with TRBD2 matching 14 bases. The CDR3 extends over 17 amino acids. V shed 4 bases, J shed 6 bases, and the junction held 7 bases outside the gene matches. CDR1 is MDHEN and CDR2 is SYDVKM in the germline V gene. CDR3: CASSWDGGLAGAGELFF. The CDR3 region has the DNA TGTGCCAGCAGTTGGGACGGGGGACTAGCGGGAGCCGGGGAGCTGTTTTTT.

The chain is built from TRBV4-2 and TRBJ2-1; 7 bases map to TRBD2. V was clipped by 0 bases and J by 8 bases; unmatched bases: 10. CDR1 LGHNA and CDR2 YNFKEQ come from the germline V gene. CDR3 size: 16 residues. CDR3 amino acids: CASSQEGRLAGYEQFF. CDR3 sequence (DNA): TGTGCCAGCAGCCAAGAAGGGAGACTAGCTGGTTATGAGCAGTTCTTC.

The chain couples TRBV11-3 to TRBJ2-3; TRBD1 might be the D (6 bases). This CDR3 comprises 15 residues. Trimming cost V 3 bases and J 1 base, with 11 bases left between them. Germline values: CDR1 SGHNT, CDR2 YENEEA. CDR3 sequence reads: CASSLRQAGTDTQYF. The CDR3 DNA reads TGTGCCAGCAGCTTGAGACAGGCTGGCACAGATACGCAGTATTTT.

The chain joins TRBV14 to TRBJ2-2, with D possibly being TRBD2 (6 bases). The CDR3 is 17 amino acids. Germline lookup yields CDR1 SGHDN and CDR2 FVKESK. The V and J ends lost 1 base and 3 bases respectively, with 15 bases between them. The CDR3 sequence is CASSQATGGGDTGELFF. CDR3 DNA: TGTGCCAGCAGCCAAGCCACTGGTGGCGGGGACACCGGGGAGCTGTTTTTT.

V usage is TRBV7-9 and J usage is TRBJ2-5; 10 bases fit TRBD2. With V trimmed by 3 bases and J by 5 bases, 3 bases remained unmatched. The CDR3 has 14 amino acids. Germline CDR1 is SEHNR and CDR2 is FQNEAQ (reference sequence). The CDR3 protein is CASSFSSGGETQYF. As DNA, the CDR3 is TGTGCCAGCAGCTTCTCTAGCGGGGGTGAGACCCAGTACTTC.

This chain uses TRBV28 with TRBJ1-5; a weak D match, TRBD1 (5 bases). Deletions cut 4 bases from V and 9 bases from J, with 19 bases between. The germline CDR1 and CDR2 sequences are MDHEN and SYDVKM. The length of the CDR3 is 15 residues. This CDR3 is CASSSPGLQVGPQHF. CDR3 bases: TGTGCCAGCAGTTCCCCGGGACTCCAGGTGGGGCCCCAGCATTTT.

This chain links TRBV11-2 with TRBJ2-1; 9 bases are shared with TRBD2. Trimming at V came to 6 bases and at J to 2 bases, leaving 8 bases not matched to a gene. CDR3 length: 16 residues. Germline CDR1 SGHAT, CDR2 FQNNGV. This CDR3 reads CASSLAGRRTYNEQFF. CDR3 DNA sequence: TGTGCCAGCAGTCTAGCGGGGCGGCGGACCTACAATGAGCAGTTCTTC.

The V call is TRBV9, the J call TRBJ1-1; 8 nucleotides agree with TRBD1. Germline trimming cut 4 bases from V and 4 bases from J; bases unmatched to any gene: 9. The V gene's germline CDR1 is SGDLS and CDR2 YYNGEE. The CDR3 length is 15 residues. In nucleotides, the CDR3 is TGTGCCAGCAGCAGACAGACAGGGGAGGTCACTGAAGCTTTCTTT. It codes for CASSRQTGEVTEAFF.

The V call is TRBV4-2, the J call TRBJ2-1; the match to TRBD2 covers 8 bases. CDR1 and CDR2 (germline): LGHNA, YNFKEQ. V was pared by 0 bases and J by 5 bases, with 6 bases of the junction left unmatched. The CDR3 runs to 16 residues. The CDR3, as DNA: TGTGCCAGCAGCCAAGATCGGGAGCGGGGGAACAATGAGCAGTTCTTC. Its translation: CASSQDRERGNNEQFF.

The chain has TRBV5-4 and TRBJ2-7; D call uncertain. Germline V lookup: CDR1 SGHNT, CDR2 YYREEE (reference sequence). This CDR3 is built from 13 residues. The ends were cut back, 4 bases at V and 3 bases at J, with 11 bases in the middle. The CDR3 DNA reads as TGTGCCAGCAGCGTGGACGGGTACTACGAGCAGTACTTC. Encoded protein: CASSVDGYYEQYF.

V usage is TRBV11-2 and J usage is TRBJ2-7; D gene ambiguous. Per the germline V gene, CDR1 is SGHAT and CDR2 is FQNNGV. The CDR3 loop spans 14 amino acids. The ends were cut back, 3 bases at V and 5 bases at J, with 14 bases in the middle. CDR3 bases: TGTGCCAGCAGCTTTAGAGCTATTCCTAACGAGCAGTACTTC. It translates to CASSFRAIPNEQYF.